This is a list of T cell receptor beta chains from one sample in a study of blood T cell repertoires in COVID-19. Generated by immunoSEQ multiplex PCR, the TCRdb table keeps only in-frame clones and is missing some. The profile shows a few hundred thousand clones, around 92% of them singletons. The sequenced sample was peripheral blood. The origin of the receptors is a person aged 18 to 30 with COVID-19, enrolled during active disease. CDR3s include the opening cysteine and the closing phenylalanine or tryptophan. Each record gives: J gene, clone size, D gene, V gene, CDR3 DNA, CDR3 protein. D genes are given only for firm matches. Clone size is shown for a subset of rows, as once, few, many or a class of expanded clone.

TRBJ2-1 . . TRBV9 TGTGCCAGCAGCGTAGGGGGCGAGCAGTTCTTC CASSVGGEQFF
TRBJ2-7 . TRBD1 TRBV11-1 TGTGCCAGCAGCCGGACAGGGGAGGAGCAGTACTTC CASSRTGEEQYF
TRBJ1-5 . TRBD1 TRBV4-3 TGCGCCAGCAGCCAAGATTGGGGACAGGGGCATCAGCCCCAGCATTTT CASSQDWGQGHQPQHF
TRBJ2-7 many . TRBV5-1 TGCGCCAGCAGCTTGGCAGGCTCCTACGAGCAGTACTTC CASSLAGSYEQYF
TRBJ2-2 . . TRBV4-1 TGCGCCAGCAGCCAACAGGGTTTGGAGCTGTTTTTT CASSQQGLELFF
TRBJ2-2 once TRBD1 TRBV4-1 TGCGCCAGCAGCCAAGAGACAGGGCTCACCGGGGAGCTGTTTTTT CASSQETGLTGELFF
TRBJ1-1 . . TRBV28 TGTGCCAGCAGCGGGGGACGGCGGAACACTGAAGCTTTCTTT CASSGGRRNTEAFF
TRBJ1-1 . . TRBV6-6 TGTGCCAGCAGTTACGGAGGGAGCACTGAAGCTTTCTTT CASSYGGSTEAFF
TRBJ2-2 . TRBD2 TRBV24-1 TGTGCCACCAGTGGGGGTTTTAGCGGGGGCACCGGGGAGCTGTTTTTT CATSGGFSGGTGELFF
TRBJ1-6 . TRBD1 TRBV19 TGTGCCAGTACTTCTGACAGGGCGAATAATTCACCCCTCCACTTT CASTSDRANNSPLHF
TRBJ2-7 . . TRBV19 TGTGCCAGTAGTCCTAAGGTCCGGGGAGCTCAAAGGTCCTACGAGCAGTACTTC CASSPKVRGAQRSYEQYF
TRBJ1-4 . . TRBV5-1 TGCGCCAGCAGCGACGGGGACACCCGCACTAATGAAAAACTGTTTTTT CASSDGDTRTNEKLFF
TRBJ1-3 . . TRBV9 TGTGCCAGCAGCGTAGGGGGCAGCTCTGGAAACACCATATATTTT CASSVGGSSGNTIYF
TRBJ1-5 . . TRBV19 TGTGCCAGTAAGGAGGGAAATCAGCCCCAGCATTTT CASKEGNQPQHF
TRBJ2-2 . . TRBV5-1 TGCGCCAGCAGCTTGGAATGGCAGGGCGTAGGCGGGGAGCTGTTTTTT CASSLEWQGVGGELFF
TRBJ2-6 . . TRBV3-1/TRBV3-2 TGTGCCAGCAGCCAAGATCATCAGGGAACCGCTGGGGCCAACGTCCTGACTTTC CASSQDHQGTAGANVLTF
TRBJ1-1 few . TRBV19 TGTGCCAGTAGTATCGGGATCACTGAAGCTTTCTTT CASSIGITEAFF
TRBJ1-4 . TRBD1 TRBV7-9 TGTGCCAGCAGTTCACAGGGGGGCACAAATGAAAAACTGTTTTTT CASSSQGGTNEKLFF
TRBJ2-2 once . TRBV11-2 TGTGCCAGCAGCTTATCACCCTTCCATGTGGAGACCGGGGAGCTGTTTTTT CASSLSPFHVETGELFF
TRBJ1-5 . . TRBV27 TGTGCCAGCAGTTTACAGGGAGGAGGTCAGCCCCAGCATTTT CASSLQGGGQPQHF
TRBJ2-1 . . TRBV5-1 TGCGCCAGCAGCTTGGAGGGGTCCCTACACAATGAGCAGTTCTTC CASSLEGSLHNEQFF
TRBJ1-5 few TRBD1 TRBV24-1 TGTGCCACCAGTGAAGCAGGGGGTGGGCAGCCCCAGCATTTT CATSEAGGGQPQHF